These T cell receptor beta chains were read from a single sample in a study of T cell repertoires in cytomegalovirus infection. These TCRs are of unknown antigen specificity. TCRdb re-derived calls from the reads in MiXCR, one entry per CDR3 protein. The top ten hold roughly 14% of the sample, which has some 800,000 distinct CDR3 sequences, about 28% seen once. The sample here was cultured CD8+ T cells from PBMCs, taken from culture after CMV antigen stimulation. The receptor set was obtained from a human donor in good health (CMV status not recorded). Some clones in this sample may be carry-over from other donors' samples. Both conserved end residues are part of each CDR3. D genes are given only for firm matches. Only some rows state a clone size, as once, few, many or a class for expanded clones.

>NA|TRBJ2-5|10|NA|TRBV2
TGTGCCAGCAGGGGGGGCTCCCAGTACTTC
CASRGGSQYF
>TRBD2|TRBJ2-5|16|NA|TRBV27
TGTGCCAGCAGTCGGCGACTAGCGGGGACCCAAGAGACCCAGTACTTC
CASSRRLAGTQETQYF
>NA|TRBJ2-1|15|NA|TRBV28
TGTGCCAGCAGGGATGGGCAAAACTCCTACAATGAGCAGTTCTTC
CASRDGQNSYNEQFF
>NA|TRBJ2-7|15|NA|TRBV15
TGTGCCACCAGCAGAGACCTTAGACCCGAAGGTGAGCAGTACTTC
CATSRDLRPEGEQYF
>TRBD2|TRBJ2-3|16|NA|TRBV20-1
TGCAGTGCTAGAGGTCTAGCGGGGGGGAGCACAGATACGCAGTATTTT
CSARGLAGGSTDTQYF
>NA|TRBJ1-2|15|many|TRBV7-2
TGTGCCAGCAGCTTACATAGGGGCAGAGACTATGGCTACACCTTC
CASSLHRGRDYGYTF
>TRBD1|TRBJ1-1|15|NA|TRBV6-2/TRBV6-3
TGTGCCAGCAGTTACTGGGACAGGGGGAATACTGAAGCTTTCTTT
CASSYWDRGNTEAFF
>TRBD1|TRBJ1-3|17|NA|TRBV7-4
TGTGCCAGCAGCTCTACCCGAGGGGGCTCAGCTGGAAACACCATATATTTT
CASSSTRGGSAGNTIYF
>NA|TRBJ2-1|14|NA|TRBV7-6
TGTGCCAGCAGCTCCGGGGGGCCACACAATGAGCAGTTCTTC
CASSSGGPHNEQFF
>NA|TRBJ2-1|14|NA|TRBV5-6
TGTGCCAGCAGCTTTTCGGGATTCTACAATGAGCAGTTCTTC
CASSFSGFYNEQFF
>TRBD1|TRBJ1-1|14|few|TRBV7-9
TGTGCCAGCAGCTATACAGGGGGGCACACTGAAGCTTTCTTT
CASSYTGGHTEAFF
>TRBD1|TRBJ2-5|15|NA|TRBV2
TGTGCCAGCAGTCACGGACAGGGTCTCCAAGAGACCCAGTACTTC
CASSHGQGLQETQYF
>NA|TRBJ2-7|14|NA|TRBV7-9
TGTGCCAGCAGCTCGACAGTGGACACCTACGAGCAGTACTTC
CASSSTVDTYEQYF
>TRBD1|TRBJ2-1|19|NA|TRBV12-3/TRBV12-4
TGTGCCAGCAGTCTCGACAGGGGTTTGGCGTATGGTCCCTACAATGAGCAGTTCTTC
CASSLDRGLAYGPYNEQFF
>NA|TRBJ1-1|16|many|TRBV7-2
TGTGCCAGCAGCCCCGAGACAGGCGCGTCGGACACTGAAGCTTTCTTT
CASSPETGASDTEAFF
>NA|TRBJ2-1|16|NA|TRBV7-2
TGTGCCAGCAGCAGGTCGGGCCCGGACTCCTACAATGAGCAGTTCTTC
CASSRSGPDSYNEQFF
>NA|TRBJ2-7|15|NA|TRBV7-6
TGTGCTAGCAGCTTAGATAGGGTACGAACCTACGAGCAGTACTTC
CASSLDRVRTYEQYF
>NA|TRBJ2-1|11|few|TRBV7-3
TGTGCCAGCAGCGCGCATAGGTCAGAGTTCTTC
CASSAHRSEFF
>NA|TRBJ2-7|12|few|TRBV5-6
TGTGCCAGCAGCTTGGTAGATCACGAGCAGTACTTC
CASSLVDHEQYF
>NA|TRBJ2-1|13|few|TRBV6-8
TGTGCCAGCCGGACTTCTACATACAATGAGCAGTTCTTC
CASRTSTYNEQFF
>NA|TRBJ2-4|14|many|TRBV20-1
TGCAGTGCTAGCGTACGTTTAGCCAAAAACATTCAGTACTTC
CSASVRLAKNIQYF
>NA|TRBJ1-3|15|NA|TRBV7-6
TGTGCCAGCAGCTTAGGGACCTACTCTGGAAACACCATATATTTT
CASSLGTYSGNTIYF
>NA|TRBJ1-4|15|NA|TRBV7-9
TGTGCCAGCAGCTTAGGTTTCTCAACTAATGAAAAACTGTTTTTT
CASSLGFSTNEKLFF
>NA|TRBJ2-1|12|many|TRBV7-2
TGTGCCACCCTAGGGGGGGGATATGAGCAGTTCTTC
CATLGGGYEQFF
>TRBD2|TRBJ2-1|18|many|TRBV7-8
TGTGCCAGCAGCTTATTCGCTAGCGGGGGGCCTCGGGGCAATGAGCAGTTCTTC
CASSLFASGGPRGNEQFF
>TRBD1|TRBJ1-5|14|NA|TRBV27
TGTGCCAGCAGCTGGGGGACAGGGGACCAGCCCCAGCATTTT
CASSWGTGDQPQHF
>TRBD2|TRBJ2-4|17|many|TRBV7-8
TGTGCCAGCAGCTTAAGAACTAGCGGGGGCCCTAAAAACATTCAGTACTTC
CASSLRTSGGPKNIQYF
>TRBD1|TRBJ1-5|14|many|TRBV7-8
TGTGCCAGCAGCAGACAGGGAAGCAATCAGCCCCAGCATTTT
CASSRQGSNQPQHF
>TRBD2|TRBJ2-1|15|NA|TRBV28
TGTGCCAGCAGTTTAGGGACTAGCGGGAACAATGAGCAGTTCTTC
CASSLGTSGNNEQFF
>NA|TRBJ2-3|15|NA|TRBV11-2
TGTGCCAGCAGCCGCACCTTCCAAAGCACAGATACGCAGTATTTT
CASSRTFQSTDTQYF
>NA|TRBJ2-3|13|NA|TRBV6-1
TGTGCCTCGGGGGTACTGTACACAGATACGCAGTATTTT
CASGVLYTDTQYF
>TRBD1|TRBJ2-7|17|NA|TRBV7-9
TGTGCCAGCAGCCCCCCTGGACAGGCGGAGAGCTCCTACGAGCAGTACTTC
CASSPPGQAESSYEQYF
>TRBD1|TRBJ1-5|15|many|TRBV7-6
TGTGCCAGCAGCGAGGGACAGGGGGCCGGCCAGCCCCAGCATTTT
CASSEGQGAGQPQHF
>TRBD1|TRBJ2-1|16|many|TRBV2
TGTGCCAGCAGCGGCTCCCTCGGGACAGCTTCCAATGAGCAGTTCTTC
CASSGSLGTASNEQFF
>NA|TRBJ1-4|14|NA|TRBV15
TGTGCCACCCAAGGGGGTTTGGGAGTTGAAAAACTGTTTTTT
CATQGGLGVEKLFF
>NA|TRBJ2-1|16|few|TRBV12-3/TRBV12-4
TGTGCCAGCAGTTTGAGGGGGGGCCGTAGATACAATGAGCAGTTCTTC
CASSLRGGRRYNEQFF
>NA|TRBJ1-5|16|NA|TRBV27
TGTGCCAGCAGTTTATCTGGCCTCCATAGCAATCAGCCCCAGCATTTT
CASSLSGLHSNQPQHF
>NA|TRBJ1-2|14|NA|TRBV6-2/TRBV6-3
TGTGCCAGCAGTTACCCGGACCTCGGGTATGGCTACACCTTC
CASSYPDLGYGYTF
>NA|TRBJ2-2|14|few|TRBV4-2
TGTGCCAGCGGACACCCCGCGAACACCGGGGAGCTGTTTTTT
CASGHPANTGELFF
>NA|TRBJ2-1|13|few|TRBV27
TGTGCCAGCAGTTTATGGACTTCGGAGGGGCAGTTCTTC
CASSLWTSEGQFF
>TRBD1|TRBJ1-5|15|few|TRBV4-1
TGCGCCAGCAGCCAGACCGGCACAGGGGGTCAGCCCCAGCATTTT
CASSQTGTGGQPQHF
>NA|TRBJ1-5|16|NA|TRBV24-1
TGTGCCACCAGTGATCGGACGGGAATTCGCAATCAGCCCCAGCATTTT
CATSDRTGIRNQPQHF
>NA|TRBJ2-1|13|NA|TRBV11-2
TGTGCCAGCAGCTTAGATGATAGGGATGAGCAGTTCTTC
CASSLDDRDEQFF
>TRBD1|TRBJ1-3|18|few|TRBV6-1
TGTGCCAGCAGTGAATTTAAGGGACAGGGAACATACGGAAACACCATATATTTT
CASSEFKGQGTYGNTIYF
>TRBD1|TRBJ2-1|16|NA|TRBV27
TGTGCCAGCAGTCCGTTAGGGACAGGGGGCGTATTTGAGCAGTTCTTC
CASSPLGTGGVFEQFF
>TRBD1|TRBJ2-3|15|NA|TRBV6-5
TGTGCCAGCAGTAACCGGGACAGGGCCTCGGATACGCAGTATTTT
CASSNRDRASDTQYF
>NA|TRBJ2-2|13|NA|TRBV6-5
TGTGCCAGCAGGGGGGGGGCAGACGGGGAGCTGTTTTTT
CASRGGADGELFF
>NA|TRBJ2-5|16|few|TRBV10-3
TGTGCCATCAGTGATTTATCGGGCTCGGACGTAGAGACCCAGTACTTC
CAISDLSGSDVETQYF
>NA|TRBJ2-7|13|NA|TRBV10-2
TGCGCCAGCAGTGTCCACAGGGGAGGCGAGCAGTACTTC
CASSVHRGGEQYF
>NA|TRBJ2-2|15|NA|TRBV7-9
TGTGCCAGCAGCTTAGGGCAGACAAACACCGGGGAGCTGTTTTTT
CASSLGQTNTGELFF
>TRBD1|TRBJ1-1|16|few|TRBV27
TGTGCCAGCAGTCTCTCCGTAGGGGGCTGGAACACTGAAGCTTTCTTT
CASSLSVGGWNTEAFF
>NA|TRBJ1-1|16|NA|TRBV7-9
TGTGCCAGCAGGTCCAGACCCCGGATATTGGACACTGAAGCTTTCTTT
CASRSRPRILDTEAFF
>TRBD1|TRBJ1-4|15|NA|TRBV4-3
TGCGCCAGCAGCCAGGGACAGGGACATAATGAAAAACTGTTTTTT
CASSQGQGHNEKLFF
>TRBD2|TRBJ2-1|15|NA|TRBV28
TGTGCCAGCAGTCAATCGCGGGGGGGTCTCAATGAGCAGTTCTTC
CASSQSRGGLNEQFF
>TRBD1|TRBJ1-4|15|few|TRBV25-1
TGTGCCAGCAGTGTGCGAGGGGGCGGTCGAGAAAAACTGTTTTTT
CASSVRGGGREKLFF
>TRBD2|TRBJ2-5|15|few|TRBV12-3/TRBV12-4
TGTGCCAGCAGTACTAGCGGGGGGCGAGGGGAGACCCAGTACTTC
CASSTSGGRGETQYF
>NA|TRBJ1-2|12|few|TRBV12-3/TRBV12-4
TGTGCCAGCACCTCCGGGGCTGGAGGCTACACCTTC
CASTSGAGGYTF
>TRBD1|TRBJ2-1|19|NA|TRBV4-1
TGCGCCAGCAGCCAAACCTTCGGTGGGGGACAGGGCAACTACAATGAGCAGTTCTTC
CASSQTFGGGQGNYNEQFF